The 24 T cell receptor beta chains given below trace back to one sample, sequenced in a study of cytomegalovirus exposure and HLA in healthy donors. PCR primers comprised 60 Vbeta and 13 Jbeta primers. Assay used: immunoSEQ multiplex PCR; TCRdb lists only in-frame clones, some missing. This table holds approximately 190,000 clones, roughly 80% found once. Sequenced sample: PBMCs. The source of these receptors is a woman aged 25 to 45 in good health and CMV-seropositive.

V gene TRBV7-3 combines with J gene TRBJ2-1; 9 positions agree with TRBD2. Losses at the gene ends were 3 bases for V and 2 bases for J; bases not matched to a gene: 2. Germline V gene sequence: CDR1 SGHTA, CDR2 FQGTGA. The CDR3 length is 15 residues. Here the CDR3 reads CASSLRGGPYNEQFF. CDR3 nucleotide sequence: TGTGCCAGCAGCTTGCGGGGGGGGCCCTACAATGAGCAGTTCTTC. Full variable domain (rest looked up from reference TRBV7-3 and TRBJ2-1): GAGVSQTPSNKVTEKGKYVELRCDPISGHTALYWYRQSLGQGPEFLIYFQGTGAADDSGLPNDRFFAVRPEGSVSTLKIQRTERGDSAVYLCASSLRGGPYNEQFFGPGTRLTVL.

The V and J genes are TRBV4-1 and TRBJ1-4; D is possibly TRBD1 (5 bases). This CDR3 has 13 residues. The V gene lost 3 bases and the J gene lost 8 bases, with 10 bases spanning the gap. Germline V lookup: CDR1 MGHRA, CDR2 YSYEKL. CDR3 protein: CASSQGGEEKLFF. In nucleotides, the CDR3 is TGCGCCAGCAGCCAGGGGGGGGAAGAAAAACTGTTTTTT.

The V gene is TRBV5-1, the J gene TRBJ1-1; TRBD1 aligns across 10 bases. From germline, CDR1 is SGHRS and CDR2 YFSETQ. The CDR3 spans 15 residues. Germline trimming cut 4 bases from V and 3 bases from J; bases unmatched to any gene: 6. The CDR3 here is CASSPAGTGDTEAFF. The CDR3 region has the DNA TGCGCCAGCAGCCCCGCCGGGACAGGGGACACTGAAGCTTTCTTT.

The rearrangement links TRBV2 to TRBJ1-1, with D perhaps TRBD1 (5 bases). Germline CDR1 is SNHLY and CDR2 is FYNNEI. This CDR3 comprises 13 residues. The germline V and J ends were trimmed by 3 bases and 11 bases, with 16 bases remaining between them. The CDR3 sequence: CASSDRARVWAFF. The CDR3 bases are TGTGCCAGCAGTGACAGGGCTAGGGTGTGGGCTTTCTTT. Complete variable domain (other parts from reference TRBV2 and TRBJ1-1): EPEVTQTPSHQVTQMGQEVILRCVPISNHLYFYWYRQILGQKVEFLVSFYNNEISEKSEIFDDQFSVERPDGSNFTLKIRSTKLEDSAMYFCASSDRARVWAFFGQGTRLTVV.

This clone occurred once. One end of the junction fails to match germline, which may point to a read error. This chain joins TRBV7-7 and TRBJ2-5; the match to TRBD2 covers 14 bases. Looked up from germline, CDR1 is SSHAT and CDR2 is FNYEAQ (reference sequence). This CDR3 region has 14 residues. CDR3 nucleotide sequence: TGTGCTAGCAGCACGGGGACTAGCGGGGGGACCCAGTACTTC. Its translation is CASSTGTSGGTQYF.

This clone came up once. This sequence joins TRBV30 and TRBJ1-3; TRBD1 is a possible D gene (5 bases). This CDR3 has 12 residues. V was pared by 4 bases and J by 5 bases, with 9 bases between. Germline V gene data show CDR1 as GTSNPN and CDR2 as SVGIG (reference sequence). This CDR3 reads CAWNRQRNTIYF. As DNA, the CDR3 is TGTGCCTGGAATCGACAGAGAAACACCATATATTTT.

The V and J genes are TRBV7-8 and TRBJ1-2, with D maybe TRBD1 (5 bases). The CDR3 has 16 residues. From germline, CDR1 is SGHVS and CDR2 FQNEAQ. V shed 2 bases and J shed 7 bases, with 20 bases lying between them. For the CDR3, the DNA is TGTGCCAGCAGCTTAACCCCCGGACACCTGACTGGTGGCTACACCTTC. It specifies CASSLTPGHLTGGYTF.

The CDR3 spells CASSIYSSYNEQFF. The CDR3 DNA is TGTGCCAGTAGTATATACAGTTCCTACAATGAGCAGTTCTTC. The chain carries TRBV19 and TRBJ2-1; the D is unclear. Germline V CDR1 and CDR2: LNHDA, SQIVND (reference sequence). The germline V and J ends were trimmed by 2 bases and 1 base, with 6 bases remaining between them. The CDR3 contains 14 residues.

The chain has TRBV5-6 and TRBJ1-2, with D possibly matching TRBD1 (6 bases). V was trimmed by 3 bases and J by 4 bases, leaving 16 bases between them. CDR3 length: 15 amino acids. Germline loops: CDR1 SGHDT, CDR2 YYEEEE. Here the CDR3 reads CASSSGPGVGYGYTF. The CDR3 DNA sequence: TGTGCCAGCAGCTCGGGGCCAGGGGTTGGCTATGGCTACACCTTC.

The rearrangement uses TRBV6-1 and TRBJ2-3; the D gene is possibly TRBD2 (8 bases). The germline CDR1 and CDR2 sequences are MNHNS and SASEGT. The CDR3 length is 15 residues. V was trimmed by 6 bases and J by 7 bases, leaving 20 bases between them. The CDR3 DNA follows: TGTGCCAGCAGAAGAGGGACAGTAGCGGGGAATACGCAGTATTTT. Translated: CASRRGTVAGNTQYF.

The J gene is TRBJ1-2, the V gene TRBV7-7, with no clear D. CDR1 is SSHAT, CDR2 FNYEAQ, per germline (reference sequence). CDR3 length equals 14 residues. V lost 5 bases and J 4 bases, leaving 14 bases between the germline ends. The chain's CDR3 is CASSLVQRAYGYTF. CDR3 DNA sequence: TGTGCCAGCAGCCTAGTCCAGCGGGCCTATGGCTACACCTTC. Together with reference TRBV7-7 and TRBJ1-2, the CDR3 gives the full variable domain: GAGVSQSPRYKVTKRGQDVTLRCDPISSHATLYWYQQALGQGPEFLTYFNYEAQPDKSGLPSDRFSAERPEGSISTLTIQRTEQRDSAMYRCASSLVQRAYGYTFGSGTRLTVV.

This chain joins TRBV7-9 and TRBJ2-4, with D possibly matching TRBD2 (6 bases). Looked up from germline, CDR1 is SEHNR and CDR2 is FQNEAQ (reference sequence). The CDR3 runs 17 residues. V lost 5 bases, J lost 0 bases, and 17 bases lay in between. CDR3 amino acids: CASSSWAGSLAKNIQYF. CDR3 in DNA: TGTGCCAGCAGCAGTTGGGCGGGGAGTCTAGCCAAAAACATTCAGTACTTC.

V usage is TRBV13 and J usage is TRBJ2-1, with 9 bases fitting TRBD1. CDR1 and CDR2 (germline): PRHDT, FYEKMQ (reference sequence). The CDR3 runs 15 residues. Trimming removed 5 bases from V and 8 bases from J; junction bases left unmatched: 10. The CDR3 sequence: CASSVPGQGSHEQFF. In DNA, the CDR3 is TGTGCCAGCAGCGTACCGGGACAGGGTAGTCATGAGCAGTTCTTC.

This chain connects TRBV4-2 to TRBJ1-4, with TRBD1 matching over 9 bases. CDR1 and CDR2 (germline): LGHNA, YNFKEQ. CDR3 length: 15 residues. The ends lost 5 bases at V and 13 bases at J; junction bases unmatched: 14. CDR3 DNA sequence: TGTGCCAGCAGCGAATCCGGGACAGGGCTACCTTTACTGTTTTTT. Translation gives CASSESGTGLPLLFF.

The gene calls are TRBV7-2 and TRBJ1-1, with 9 bases fitting TRBD1. Germline loops: CDR1 SGHTA, CDR2 FQGNSA. V gave up 1 base and J gave up 4 bases; unmatched junction bases: 7. This CDR3 comprises 16 residues. The CDR3 loop reads CASSLVDRGGFTEAFF. The CDR3 DNA follows: TGTGCCAGCAGCTTAGTGGACAGGGGTGGTTTCACTGAAGCTTTCTTT.

This clone was counted once. The genes are TRBV30 and TRBJ1-5, with 7 bases that match TRBD1. Per the germline V gene, CDR1 is GTSNPN and CDR2 is SVGIG (reference sequence). CDR3 length: 14 amino acids. Trimming at V came to 2 bases and at J to 3 bases, leaving 4 bases not matched to a gene. The CDR3: CAWSRTGLNQPQHF. The CDR3 DNA reads TGTGCCTGGAGTCGGACAGGACTCAATCAGCCCCAGCATTTT.

This chain connects TRBV7-8 to TRBJ2-7, with D maybe TRBD1 (6 bases). CDR3 length: 14 residues. V was shortened by 1 base and J by 6 bases, with 13 bases between the two germline ends. The germline gives CDR1 SGHVS, CDR2 FQNEAQ. Here the CDR3 DNA reads TGTGCCAGCAGCTTAGAAGGGCCAGGGGCCGAGCAGTACTTC. This sequence encodes CASSLEGPGAEQYF.

The rearrangement links TRBV6-5 to TRBJ2-3, with 11 bases identical to TRBD2. This CDR3 has 16 residues. CDR1 MNHEY and CDR2 SVGAGI come from the germline V gene. V shed 0 bases, J shed 7 bases, and the junction held 6 bases outside the gene matches. For the CDR3, the DNA is TGTGCCAGCAGTTACTCGCGGCTAGCGGGGGGAAATACGCAGTATTTT. Translation: CASSYSRLAGGNTQYF.

This rearrangement joins TRBV10-1 to TRBJ2-1; 11 bases match TRBD2. The germline gives CDR1 WNHNN, CDR2 SYGVQD (reference sequence). The CDR3 has 17 residues. J lost 4 bases, V lost 6 bases, and 11 bases had no gene match. The CDR3: CASSSRGGTSGYNEQFF. The CDR3 bases are TGCGCCAGCAGCTCCCGAGGGGGGACTAGCGGATACAATGAGCAGTTCTTC.

The CDR3 bases are TGCGCCAGCACTGAGAGGAACACCGGGGAGCTGTTTTTT. This translates into CASTERNTGELFF. The rearrangement uses TRBV5-1 and TRBJ2-2; no clear D gene. The CDR3 runs 13 residues. The germline V gene has CDR1 SGHRS and CDR2 YFSETQ. V lost 6 bases to trimming and J lost 1 base, with 7 bases between them.

In regard to this clone: Other DNA sequences of this sample code for an identical CDR3. The V and J genes are TRBV6-6 and TRBJ2-5, with 7 bases identical to TRBD2. Trimming cost V 2 bases and J 4 bases; bases outside gene matches: 1. Germline lookup yields CDR1 MNHNY and CDR2 SVGAGI (reference sequence). The CDR3 runs 13 residues. This CDR3 is CASSYGGGETQYF. CDR3 DNA: TGTGCCAGCAGTTACGGGGGGGGAGAGACCCAGTACTTC.

This clone has just one count. The rearrangement uses TRBV4-2 and TRBJ2-2; 12 bases align to TRBD2. V lost 4 bases and J lost 0; bases outside the gene matches: 12. CDR3 length: 20 residues. Looked up from germline, CDR1 is LGHNA and CDR2 is YNFKEQ. CDR3 sequence: CASSRPLTLAGGPNTGELFF. CDR3 coding DNA: TGTGCCAGCAGCCGACCCCTAACGCTAGCGGGAGGGCCGAACACCGGGGAGCTGTTTTTT.

The chain links TRBV7-9 to TRBJ2-2; no firm D call. V was clipped by 3 bases and J by 5 bases, with 4 bases between them. The length of the CDR3 is 12 residues. From germline, CDR1 is SEHNR and CDR2 FQNEAQ (reference sequence). Here the CDR3 reads CASSLTTGELFF. CDR3 nucleotide sequence: TGTGCCAGCAGCTTGACAACCGGGGAGCTGTTTTTT.

The rearrangement links TRBV7-2 to TRBJ2-3; TRBD2 aligns across 9 bases. J lost 2 bases, V lost 4 bases, and 7 bases had no gene match. This CDR3 is built from 16 residues. Per germline, CDR1 SGHTA and CDR2 FQGNSA. In DNA, the CDR3 is TGTGCCAGCAGCTCAAACATAGCGGGGGTCACAGATACGCAGTATTTT. It codes for CASSSNIAGVTDTQYF.